Following are 9 T cell receptor beta chains from one sample sequenced in a study of graft-versus-host responses after intestinal transplantation. These receptors' targets are unknown. Profiled with immunoSEQ multiplex PCR; TCRdb holds only in-frame clones, not every one. This table holds tens of thousands of clones, 85% to 90% found once. The specimen comprised unstimulated CD4+ T cells sorted from spleen or lymph node cells, sampled before intestinal transplant. Receptors were obtained from a human donor who received an intestinal transplant.

This clone was seen once. The chain employs TRBV15 and TRBJ2-5; possible D gene TRBD2, 6 bases. Between the trimmed V and J ends, which lost 6 bases and 3 bases, there was a span of 11 bases. Germline CDR1 is LNHNV and CDR2 is YYDKDF (reference sequence). The CDR3 extends over 13 amino acids. The CDR3 reads CATSDGGKETQYF. CDR3 bases: TGTGCCACCAGTGACGGAGGGAAAGAGACCCAGTACTTC.

This chain joins TRBV7-2 and TRBJ2-7; possibly TRBD1 for D (6 bases). Looked up from germline, CDR1 is SGHTA and CDR2 is FQGNSA. V was pared by 7 bases and J by 0 bases, with 13 bases between. This CDR3 is 14 amino acids long. The CDR3 protein is CASNPGTLSYEQYF. CDR3 DNA sequence: TGTGCCAGCAACCCCGGGACACTCTCCTACGAGCAGTACTTC.

The chain carries TRBV14 and TRBJ2-2; D not resolved. This CDR3 comprises 16 residues. V was clipped by 0 bases and J by 4 bases, with 12 bases between them. CDR1 and CDR2 from the germline V gene are SGHDN and FVKESK. The CDR3 loop is CASSQDRGISTGELFF. For the CDR3, the DNA is TGTGCCAGCAGCCAAGATCGTGGCATCTCCACCGGGGAGCTGTTTTTT.

V gene TRBV6-5 combines with J gene TRBJ1-6; TRBD1 agrees at 9 bases. CDR3 length: 15 residues. V lost 4 bases, J lost 9 bases, and 7 bases stayed unmatched. The V gene's germline CDR1 is MNHEY and CDR2 SVGAGI. CDR3 in DNA: TGTGCCAGCAGTTCCGAGGACAGGGGCAGTTCACCCCTCCACTTT. Translating gives CASSSEDRGSSPLHF.

The chain employs TRBV10-3 and TRBJ2-5; tentatively, D is TRBD2 (6 bases). The CDR3 runs 13 residues. The germline V gene encodes CDR1 ENHRY and CDR2 SYGVKD. Trimming removed 6 bases at V and 2 bases at J, with 10 bases between. CDR3 amino acids: CAISQGLQETQYF. The DNA for the CDR3 is TGTGCCATCAGCCAGGGACTTCAAGAGACCCAGTACTTC.

The chain links TRBV11-3 to TRBJ2-3, with D uncertain. Per germline, CDR1 SGHNT and CDR2 YENEEA. Trimming removed 5 bases at V and 6 bases at J, with 9 bases between. CDR3 size: 12 residues. CDR3 amino acids: CASSGLGDTQYF. The DNA of the CDR3 is TGTGCCAGCAGCGGGCTTGGGGATACGCAGTATTTT. Full variable domain (outside the CDR3, taken from reference TRBV11-3 and TRBJ2-3): EAGVVQSPRYKIIEKKQPVAFWCNPISGHNTLYWYLQNLGQGPELLIRYENEEAVDDSQLPKDRFSAERLKGVDSTLKIQPAELGDSAVYLCASSGLGDTQYFGPGTRLTVL.

This rearrangement joins TRBV6-4 to TRBJ1-2; perhaps TRBD1 as D (5 bases). Germline CDR1 reads MRHNA; CDR2 reads SNTAGT. V was cut by 0 bases and J by 6 bases, with 14 bases left in between. There are 15 residues in the CDR3. The CDR3 reads CASSDSRQGGHGYTF. In nucleotides, the CDR3 is TGTGCCAGCAGTGACTCGAGGCAGGGTGGCCATGGCTACACCTTC.

In this sample, this clone turned up a few times. The V and J genes are TRBV5-1 and TRBJ2-7, with TRBD1 matching over 10 bases. Germline V CDR1 and CDR2: SGHRS, YFSETQ. The trim removed 4 bases at V and 5 bases at J, leaving 3 bases unmatched. The CDR3 covers 13 residues. CDR3 sequence reads: CASSTGQGDEQYF. Written as DNA, the CDR3 is TGCGCCAGCAGCACCGGACAGGGGGACGAGCAGTACTTC.

The rearrangement links TRBV29-1 to TRBJ1-1; 12 bases map to TRBD1. The CDR3 totals 16 residues. Germline assignment: CDR1 SQVTM and CDR2 ANQGSEA. V trimming: 2 bases; J trimming: 4 bases; junction bases outside the gene matches: 8. The CDR3 sequence is CSVEPGTGGRGTEAFF. In DNA form, the CDR3 reads TGCAGCGTTGAACCCGGGACAGGGGGCCGGGGCACTGAAGCTTTCTTT.